Included here is one TCR beta chain sequence, with context. Its antigen is not identified. This specimen belongs to a study of cytomegalovirus exposure and HLA in healthy donors. Broader study findings: What a later analysis reportedly showed was that an Asian-associated ancestry cluster had fewer N-insertions than the roughly 670-donor mean. The authors assumed roughly uniform sequencing depth across donors for presence/absence analyses. A later look showed TCR association rates differing by HLA locus, highest for DRB1 and lowest for HLA-C.

Though nominally healthy at sampling, donors likely had unrecorded immune exposures. Primers: 60 Vbeta forward and 13 Jbeta reverse. Some clones are missing from TCRdb's copy, which holds only in-frame ones; the method was immunoSEQ multiplex PCR. The sample yields 160,000 or so clones, 75% to 90% seen once. Trimming left V 4 bases short and J 3 bases short, with 28 bases between. This CDR3 is 19 amino acids long. Germline V CDR1 and CDR2: SGDLS, YYNGEE. V and J are TRBV9 and TRBJ1-1, with D unclear. The sequence was obtained from a woman younger than 35 in good health and CMV-seronegative. The sample consisted of PBMCs. CDR3 in amino acids: CASSPTSEGGFFLYTEAFF. The DNA for the CDR3 is TGTGCCAGCAGCCCAACGTCGGAGGGTGGGTTTTTCCTTTACACTGAAGCTTTCTTT.